This TCR beta chain was recovered during a study of vaccination and CD4 T cells after COVID-19 (dated by TCRdb to 2022 to 2024). With regard to the full study: Convalescent patients had a positive SARS-CoV-2 result on nasal swab PCR, and of these patients, several had mild disease and one had severe disease. Each participant got two doses of either the Pfizer-BioNTech BNT162b2 vaccine (n=8) or the Moderna mRNA-1273 vaccine (n=2). For stimulating the cultures, overlapping spike peptide pools were used, derived from SARS-CoV-2 as well as from the common cold coronaviruses HCoV-NL63, HCoV-OC43 and HCoV-229E. Post-vaccine blood samples were taken a median of about 72 days after the second vaccine dose, with a range of roughly 14 to 241 days. Six males and four females were included in the convalescent cohort, with two Hispanic individuals, seven Caucasians, two Asians and one multiracial person represented. Post-COVID blood samples from convalescent patients were collected a median of about 100 days after diagnosis, with a range of roughly 30 to 161 days. Control cultures used a CEFX viral epitope pool as positive control, an HIV-1 Nef peptide pool as negative control, or no peptide. In 10 COVID-19 convalescent patients and 4 infection-naive healthy vaccine recipients, researchers compared the spike-specific CD4+ TCR repertoire from before mRNA vaccination with the repertoire from after.

This clonotype was seen a handful of times. Its recognized antigen is unknown. One junction end disagrees with the germline gene, perhaps due to a read error. The CDR3 measures 15 amino acids from cysteine to phenylalanine. CDR3 DNA is the only sequence kept; it has 45 bases, read in frame from the first base. In the germline V gene, CDR1 corresponds to SGHRS and CDR2 to YFSETQ. Points the paper makes about the study in general: The median number of SARS-CoV-2-reactive clonotypes rose from 20 to 25 after infection to 38 after vaccination, but the change was not significant. Nearly all vaccine-specific clones in convalescent patients (304 of 307) were mono-reactive for SARS-CoV-2 spike rather than cross-reactive with common cold coronaviruses. Among the post-vaccine SARS-CoV-2-reactive clones in convalescent patients, a median approximately 90% showed up only after vaccination, which suggests vaccine-specific priming. The study included relatively few convalescent patients and did not analyze early timepoints after natural infection.

Receptors were amplified or captured by PCR. TCR sequencing of DNA from cultured CD4+ T cells used the Oncomine TCR Beta short-read assay at the Johns Hopkins FTIC core. The QIAamp micro DNA kit was used to extract genomic DNA from the cultured CD4+ T cells. Oncomine TCR Beta libraries from cultured CD4+ T cells were pooled using unique dual indexes and sequenced on an Illumina iSeq 100. The paper's processing steps were these. Non-productive sequences were filtered out, and CDR3s that did not start with C, did not end with F or W, or were shorter than 7 amino acids were discarded. The MANAFEST web application identified antigen-specific clonotypes by comparing peptide-stimulated wells against reference wells and other culture wells. To be called positive, a clone needed an FDR below 0.05, an odds ratio above 5, and a productive frequency above 0.1% in at least two of three replicate wells. A clonotype counted as cross-reactive if it showed significant expansion both in the SARS-CoV-2 spike wells and in at least one common cold coronavirus spike condition. Levenshtein distances (stringdist) and unrooted phylogenetic trees (ape) in R version 3.6.1 were used to assess CDR3 homology. Starting from the raw public reads, TCRdb applied fastp trimming at Q25, assembled clones with MiXCR and retained in-frame beta chains. Here each entry gathers all rows of one CDR3 protein and keeps the most common genes and DNA. For this entry, the V and J calls and clone size follow TCRdb and not the study's own pipeline. The sample profile shows about 13,000 distinct CDR3 sequences; roughly 45% of them were found once. The ten largest clonotypes hold about 13% of the sample.

The treatment or condition label here, explained by the study, means: approximately 9-day PBMC culture with coronavirus spike peptide pools or control peptides (ViraFEST assay). To expand antigen-specific T cells with peptide pools and then pick out the expanded clonotypes through TCR sequencing, the study relied on the ViraFEST assay. The positive SARS-CoV-2 PCR tests of the convalescent patients were dated from March to December 2020, before the Alpha, Beta and Delta variants emerged in the United States. Each well held two million PBMCs cultured with roughly 10 ug/ml peptide pools in IMDM containing about 5% human AB serum and roughly 9 IU/ml IL-2. On days 3 and 7, half of the culture medium was replaced with fresh IL-2-containing medium. After nine to eleven days of culture, CD4+ T cells were isolated by negative selection with the EasySep CD4+ T cell isolation kit. PBMCs were separated from whole blood using Ficoll-Paque Plus gradient centrifugation and then either used fresh or cryopreserved at -140C. In general, triplicate wells were set up for every culture condition.

The specimen was CD4+ T cells from blood, cultured in vitro. The chain is assembled from TRBV5-1 and TRBJ1-2, and 9 junction bases match TRBD1. The receptor comes from a human donor who had recovered from COVID-19. The DNA reads TGCGCCAGCAGATTGGGGGGACAGGGTAGCTATGGCTACACCTTC. Translation gives CASRLGGQGSYGYTF.